This entry describes one TCR beta chain. There is no known antigen for this receptor. No much larger clone exists at a distance of one base, and base qualities are not known. This record belongs to a study of blood T cell repertoires in COVID-19 (dated by TCRdb to the early 2020s). At the level of the whole study: Samples covering the acute and convalescent phases of COVID-19 were provided by collaborators in the United States, Italy and Spain. The repertoires were made available in a free public database intended to serve as a resource for research on the immune response to SARS-CoV-2. The samples were drawn from two sources: the first 160 participants of the ongoing ImmuneRACE study, and 1,000 to 1,500 subjects contributed by 6 global collaborators. Deeply sampled blood TCRbeta repertoires from subjects exposed to, actively infected with, or recovered from COVID-19 were included in the dataset. The prospective study material was composed of cDNA or gDNA derived from T cells, B-cell-depleted T cells, or PBMCs. Nearly every sample came with metadata listing a de-identified subject ID, COVID-19 status, age in years and sex. HLA class I and class II types, where available, came from metadata supplied by the sample provider rather than from assay-based typing. Beyond this particular receptor, the publication reports: The amount of clinical and demographic metadata varied by source and participant and was provided uncurated.

From the germline V gene, CDR1 is SGHTS and CDR2 is YDEGEE. Trimming removed 4 bases from V and 7 bases from J; the gene matches leave 10 bases unexplained. There are 16 amino acids in the CDR3, from cysteine to phenylalanine inclusive. CDR3 DNA is the only sequence kept; it has 48 bases, read in frame from the first base. Whole blood was collected in K2EDTA tubes by collaborating institutions according to the institutions' own protocols. Collaborator samples were shipped for TCRbeta analysis as frozen whole blood, isolated PBMCs, or DNA extracted from either sample type. TCRbeta CDR3 regions were amplified from genomic DNA by means of the immunoSEQ Assay, a bias-controlled multiplex PCR. The original pipeline was this. Within the assay, amplification of reference gene primers was used to estimate how many nucleated cells each sample contained. To quantify the absolute abundance of each unique TCRbeta CDR3 rearrangement, sequence reads were collapsed and filtered. Productive Simpson clonality was computed per sample as the square root of Simpson's diversity index over productive rearrangements. TCRdb holds this immuneACCESS table with in-frame rearrangements only. Some clones are missing; in checked studies, unresolved V genes explain under half, and the rest has no known cause. V, J and clone size are those of that table, while D and trimming were read from the DNA. Present in this sample are around 71,000 clones, around 76% of which were seen just once. The ten largest make up around 28% of the sample.

This TCR derives from an elderly woman with active or convalescent COVID-19. The sequence is built from TRBV5-8 and TRBJ2-1, and 11 junction bases match TRBD1. What was sequenced was peripheral blood. The encoded CDR3 is CASSHEPGQGVNEQFF. The DNA is as follows: TGTGCCAGCAGCCACGAACCGGGACAGGGGGTAAATGAGCAGTTCTTC.